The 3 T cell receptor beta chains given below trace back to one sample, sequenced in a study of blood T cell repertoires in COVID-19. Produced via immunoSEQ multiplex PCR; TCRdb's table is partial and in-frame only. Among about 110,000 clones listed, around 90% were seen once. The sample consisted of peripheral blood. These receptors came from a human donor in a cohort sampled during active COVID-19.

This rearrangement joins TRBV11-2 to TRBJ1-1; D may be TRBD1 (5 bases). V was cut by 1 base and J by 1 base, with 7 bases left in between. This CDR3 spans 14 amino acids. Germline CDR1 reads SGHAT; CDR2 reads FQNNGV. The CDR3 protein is CASSLVGGNTEAFF. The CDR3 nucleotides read TGTGCCAGCAGCTTAGTGGGGGGGAACACTGAAGCTTTCTTT.

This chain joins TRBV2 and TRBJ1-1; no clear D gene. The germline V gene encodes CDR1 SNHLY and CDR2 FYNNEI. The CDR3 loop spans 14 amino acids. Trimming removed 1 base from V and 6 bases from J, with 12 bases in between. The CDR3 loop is CASSEVSQRAEAFF. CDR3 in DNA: TGTGCCAGCAGTGAAGTATCCCAGCGGGCTGAAGCTTTCTTT. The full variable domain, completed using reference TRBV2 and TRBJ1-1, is EPEVTQTPSHQVTQMGQEVILRCVPISNHLYFYWYRQILGQKVEFLVSFYNNEISEKSEIFDDQFSVERPDGSNFTLKIRSTKLEDSAMYFCASSEVSQRAEAFFGQGTRLTVV.

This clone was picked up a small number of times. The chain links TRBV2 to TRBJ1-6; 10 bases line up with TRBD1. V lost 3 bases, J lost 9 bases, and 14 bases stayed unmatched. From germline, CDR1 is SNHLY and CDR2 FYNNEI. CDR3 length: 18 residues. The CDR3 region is CASSDPGQGVFFRSPLHF. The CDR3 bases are TGTGCCAGCAGTGACCCCGGACAGGGGGTTTTTTTCCGTTCACCCCTCCACTTT.